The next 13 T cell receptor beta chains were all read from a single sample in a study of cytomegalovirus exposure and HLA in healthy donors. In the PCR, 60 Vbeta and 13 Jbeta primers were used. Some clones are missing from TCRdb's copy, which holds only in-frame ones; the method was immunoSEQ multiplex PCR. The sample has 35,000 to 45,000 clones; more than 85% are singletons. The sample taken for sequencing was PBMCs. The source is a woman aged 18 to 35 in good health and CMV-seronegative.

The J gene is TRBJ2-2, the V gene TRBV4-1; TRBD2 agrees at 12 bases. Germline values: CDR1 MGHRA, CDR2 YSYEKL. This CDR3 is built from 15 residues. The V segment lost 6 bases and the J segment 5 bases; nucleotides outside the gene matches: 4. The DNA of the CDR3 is TGCGCCAGCAGAGCCGGGACTAGCGGGACCGGGGAGCTGTTTTTT. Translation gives CASRAGTSGTGELFF.

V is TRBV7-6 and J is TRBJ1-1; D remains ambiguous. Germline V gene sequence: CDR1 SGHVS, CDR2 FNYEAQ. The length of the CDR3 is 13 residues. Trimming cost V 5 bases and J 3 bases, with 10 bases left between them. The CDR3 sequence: CASSLGVDTEAFF. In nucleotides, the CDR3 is TGTGCCAGCAGCCTCGGGGTGGACACTGAAGCTTTCTTT.

CDR3 bases: TGTGCCAGCAGCTTCAGTGAGAACACTGAAGCTTTCTTT. Residues: CASSFSENTEAFF. The V call is TRBV7-9, the J call TRBJ1-1; D is undetermined. CDR1 is SEHNR and CDR2 is FQNEAQ in the germline V gene (reference sequence). This CDR3 spans 13 amino acids. V dropped 3 bases and J dropped 1 base, with 6 bases sitting between them.

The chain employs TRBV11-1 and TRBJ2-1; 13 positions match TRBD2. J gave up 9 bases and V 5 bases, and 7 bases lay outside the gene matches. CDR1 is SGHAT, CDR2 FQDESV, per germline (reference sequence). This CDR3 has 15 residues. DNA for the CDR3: TGTGCCAGCAGCCGGATACTAGCGGGAGGGGGTGAGCAGTTCTTC. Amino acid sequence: CASSRILAGGGEQFF.

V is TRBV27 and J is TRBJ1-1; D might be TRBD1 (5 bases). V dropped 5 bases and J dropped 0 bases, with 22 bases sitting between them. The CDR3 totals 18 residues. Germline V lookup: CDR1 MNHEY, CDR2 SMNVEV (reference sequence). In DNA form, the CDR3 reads TGTGCCAGCAGTCCTTTTAACCACCTGACAGACATGAACACTGAAGCTTTCTTT. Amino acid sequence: CASSPFNHLTDMNTEAFF.

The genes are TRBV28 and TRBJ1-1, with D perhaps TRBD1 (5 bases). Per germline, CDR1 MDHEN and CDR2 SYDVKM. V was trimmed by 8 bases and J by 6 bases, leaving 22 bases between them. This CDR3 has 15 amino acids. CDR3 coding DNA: TGTGCCAGCCCTCCTGTTGGGTCGGGGGTGGCTGAAGCTTTCTTT. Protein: CASPPVGSGVAEAFF. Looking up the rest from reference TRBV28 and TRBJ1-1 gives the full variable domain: DVKVTQSSRYLVKRTGEKVFLECVQDMDHENMFWYRQDPGLGLRLIYFSYDVKMKEKGDIPEGYSVSREKKERFSLILESASTNQTSMYLCASPPVGSGVAEAFFGQGTRLTVV.

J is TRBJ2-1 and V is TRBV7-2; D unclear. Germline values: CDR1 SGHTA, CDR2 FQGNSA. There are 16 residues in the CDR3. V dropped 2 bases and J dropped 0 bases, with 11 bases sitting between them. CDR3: CASSLSAVSSYNEQFF. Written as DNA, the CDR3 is TGTGCCAGCAGCTTATCGGCGGTAAGCTCCTACAATGAGCAGTTCTTC.

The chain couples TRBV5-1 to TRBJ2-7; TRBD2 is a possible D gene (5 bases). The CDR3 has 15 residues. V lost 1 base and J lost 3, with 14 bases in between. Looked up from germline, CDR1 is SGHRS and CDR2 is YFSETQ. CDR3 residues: CASSLTDGNFYEQYF. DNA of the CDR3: TGCGCCAGCAGCTTGACAGACGGGAATTTCTACGAGCAGTACTTC.

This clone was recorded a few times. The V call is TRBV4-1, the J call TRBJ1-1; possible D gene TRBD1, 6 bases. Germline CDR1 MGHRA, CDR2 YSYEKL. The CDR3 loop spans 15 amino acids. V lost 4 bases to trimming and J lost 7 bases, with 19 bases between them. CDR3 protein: CASSLNRVVSGEAFF. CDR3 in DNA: TGCGCCAGCAGCCTTAACAGGGTGGTTAGTGGTGAAGCTTTCTTT.

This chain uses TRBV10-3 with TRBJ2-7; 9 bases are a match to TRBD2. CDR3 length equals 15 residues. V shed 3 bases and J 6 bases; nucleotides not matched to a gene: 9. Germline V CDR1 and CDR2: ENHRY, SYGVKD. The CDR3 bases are TGTGCCATCAGTGATTCCGCGGGAGGGCCCGGCGAGCAGTACTTC. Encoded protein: CAISDSAGGPGEQYF.

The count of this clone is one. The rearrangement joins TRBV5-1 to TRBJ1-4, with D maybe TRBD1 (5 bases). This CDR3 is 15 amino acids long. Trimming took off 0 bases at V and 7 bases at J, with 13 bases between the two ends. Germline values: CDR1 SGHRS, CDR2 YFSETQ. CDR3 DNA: TGCGCCAGCAGCTTGGATGGGGGGGATGGTGAAAAACTGTTTTTT. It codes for CASSLDGGDGEKLFF.

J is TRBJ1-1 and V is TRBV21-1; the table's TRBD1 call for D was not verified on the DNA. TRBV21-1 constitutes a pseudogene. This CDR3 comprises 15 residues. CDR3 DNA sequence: TGTGCCAGCAGCAAGTCCGGACCAGGGTCAGCTGAAGCTTTCTTT. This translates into CASSKSGPGSAEAFF.

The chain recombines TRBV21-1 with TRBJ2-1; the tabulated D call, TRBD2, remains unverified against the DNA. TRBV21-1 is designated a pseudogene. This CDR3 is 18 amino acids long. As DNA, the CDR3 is TGTGCCAGCAGCAAAGAGTTTAAAACGGGACTAGAATACGATGAGCAGTTCTTC. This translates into CASSKEFKTGLEYDEQFF.